A selection of T cell receptor beta chains follows, all from one sample in a study of cytomegalovirus exposure and HLA in healthy donors. Assay used: immunoSEQ multiplex PCR; TCRdb lists only in-frame clones, some missing. Its table lists about 200,000 clones. Source material: PBMCs. Receptor source: a boy younger than 18 in good health and CMV-seronegative. Both conserved end residues are part of each CDR3. D genes are given only for firm matches.

CDR3aa,CDR3nt,j_gene,v_gene,d_gene
CASSPDSSYEQYF,TGTGCCAGCAGCCCAGACAGTTCCTACGAGCAGTACTTC,TRBJ2-7,TRBV7-2,-
CAWSRGETQYF,TGTGCCTGGAGTAGGGGTGAGACCCAGTACTTC,TRBJ2-5,TRBV30,-
CASSMDRVRQPQHF,TGTGCCAGCAGCATGGACAGGGTACGCCAGCCCCAGCATTTT,TRBJ1-5,TRBV6-5,TRBD1
CAIRAEVRETQYF,TGTGCCATCAGGGCGGAAGTCCGAGAGACCCAGTACTTC,TRBJ2-5,TRBV10-3,-
CASSKDRAHYGYTF,TGTGCCAGCAGCAAAGACAGGGCCCACTATGGCTACACCTTC,TRBJ1-2,TRBV5-6,TRBD1
CASSPSRDISIRSYEQYF,TGCGCCAGCAGCCCGTCCCGGGACATTAGCATAAGGTCCTACGAGCAGTACTTC,TRBJ2-7,TRBV4-1,-
CASSPPWTGSDTQYF,TGTGCCAGCTCACCACCCTGGACAGGATCAGATACGCAGTATTTT,TRBJ2-3,TRBV18,TRBD1
CAISLTSGGYEQFF,TGTGCCATCAGCCTGACTAGCGGGGGCTATGAGCAGTTCTTC,TRBJ2-1,TRBV10-3,TRBD2
CASSPQSANTEAFF,TGTGCCAGCTCACCGCAGTCCGCGAACACTGAAGCTTTCTTT,TRBJ1-1,TRBV18,-
CATRPGGGQIYEQYF,TGTGCCACCCGGCCAGGCGGGGGACAAATTTACGAGCAGTACTTC,TRBJ2-7,TRBV19,-